This passage covers 31 T cell receptor beta chains from one sample sequenced in a study of T cell clones after liver transplantation. The table came from immunoSEQ multiplex PCR; TCRdb's copy has only in-frame clones and leaves some out. The table records over 70,000 clones, about four fifths of them present only once. Here the sequenced sample was CD4+ T cells from blood, taken 12 months after liver transplant. The receptors here all came from a human patient who received a liver transplant. Some of these T cells may belong to the graft donor.

The chain uses TRBV5-6 and TRBJ2-5; D may be TRBD1 or TRBD2 (6 bases each). From germline, CDR1 is SGHDT and CDR2 YYEEEE. Trimming took off 0 bases at V and 5 bases at J, with 14 bases between the two ends. There are 15 residues in the CDR3. The DNA for the CDR3 is TGTGCCAGCAGCTTGGGGGCAACAGGGAGGGAGACCCAGTACTTC. Protein: CASSLGATGRETQYF.

This chain links TRBV5-8 with TRBJ2-6; the D gene is possibly TRBD1 (6 bases). The CDR3 extends over 15 amino acids. CDR1 and CDR2 (germline): SGHTS, YDEGEE. Trimming took 0 bases from V and 4 from J, leaving 8 bases between them. CDR3 sequence (DNA): TGTGCCAGCAGCTTGGACAGGGCCGGGGCCAACGTCCTGACTTTC. Translating gives CASSLDRAGANVLTF.

This sequence joins TRBV18 and TRBJ1-2, with D possibly matching TRBD1 (6 bases). Germline CDR1 and CDR2: KGHSH and LQKENI. The CDR3 contains 14 residues. V was cut by 2 bases and J by 8 bases, with 15 bases left in between. For the CDR3, the DNA is TGTGCCAGCTCACCAGAACAGGGCACCGTCGGCTACACCTTC. It encodes CASSPEQGTVGYTF. Supplemented by reference TRBV18 and TRBJ1-2, the full variable domain reads NAGVMQNPRHLVRRRGQEARLRCSPMKGHSHVYWYRQLPEEGLKFMVYLQKENIIDESGMPKERFSAEFPKEGPSILRIQQVVRGDSAAYFCASSPEQGTVGYTFGSGTRLTVV.

The chain uses TRBV11-1 and TRBJ2-1, with 10 bases fitting TRBD2. This CDR3 comprises 15 residues. V lost 3 bases, J lost 3 bases, and 2 bases stayed unmatched. Looked up from germline, CDR1 is SGHAT and CDR2 is FQDESV (reference sequence). CDR3 amino acids: CASSFGTSDYNEQFF. As DNA, the CDR3 is TGTGCCAGCAGCTTCGGGACTAGCGACTACAATGAGCAGTTCTTC.

This clone has more than one count but fewer than ten. The chain links TRBV11-3 to TRBJ2-1, with TRBD2 identical over 8 bases. The trim removed 0 bases at V and 1 base at J, leaving 5 bases unmatched. This CDR3 has 17 residues. The germline CDR1 and CDR2 sequences are SGHNT and YENEEA. CDR3: CASSLDLQRGSYNEQFF. The CDR3 DNA follows: TGTGCCAGCAGCTTAGATCTGCAGCGGGGGTCCTACAATGAGCAGTTCTTC.

This clone was observed a few times. The V gene is TRBV5-1, the J gene TRBJ1-2, with 9 bases matching TRBD1. Germline V CDR1 and CDR2: SGHRS, YFSETQ. The trim removed 3 bases at V and 3 bases at J, leaving 6 bases unmatched. The CDR3 covers 15 residues. Here the CDR3 DNA reads TGCGCCAGCAGCTGGGGGACAGGGTCGGACTATGGCTACACCTTC. It specifies CASSWGTGSDYGYTF.

The rearrangement joins TRBV5-6 to TRBJ1-1, with 8 bases fitting TRBD1. Germline lookup yields CDR1 SGHDT and CDR2 YYEEEE. The CDR3 runs 13 residues. J lost 6 bases, V lost 4 bases, and 5 bases had no gene match. CDR3 in amino acids: CASSRDRGAEAFF. Written as DNA, the CDR3 is TGTGCCAGCAGCCGAGACAGGGGCGCTGAAGCTTTCTTT.

J is TRBJ1-2 and V is TRBV9; no reliable D call. The germline CDR1 and CDR2 sequences are SGDLS and YYNGEE. The CDR3 totals 17 residues. The V gene lost 0 bases and the J gene lost 4 bases, with 19 bases spanning the gap. CDR3 nucleotides: TGTGCCAGCAGCGTAGGCGGTAGCCCCCCTGGGCCCTATGGCTACACCTTC. As protein: CASSVGGSPPGPYGYTF.

The CDR3 loop is CASSAGWTRNGYTF. The CDR3 DNA follows: TGTGCCAGCAGTGCCGGCTGGACAAGGAATGGCTACACCTTC. The chain employs TRBV6-5 and TRBJ1-2, with D tentatively TRBD1 (5 bases). There are 14 residues in the CDR3. Germline values: CDR1 MNHEY, CDR2 SVGAGI. V gave up 5 bases and J gave up 6 bases, with 16 bases separating them.

V is TRBV28 and J is TRBJ2-1; tentative D call: TRBD2 (6 bases). The CDR3 length is 15 residues. Trimming removed 6 bases at V and 4 bases at J, with 16 bases between. CDR1 and CDR2 from the germline V gene are MDHEN and SYDVKM. CDR3 sequence (DNA): TGTGCCAGCAGCCTCGGTAGCGGATTATACAATGAGCAGTTCTTC. This translates into CASSLGSGLYNEQFF.

This clone appeared a single time. Written as DNA, the CDR3 is TGTGCCAGCAGTTACCTTAGAAGACAGGGAGGCACTGAAGCTTTCTTT. It translates to CASSYLRRQGGTEAFF. V gene TRBV28 combines with J gene TRBJ1-1; 7 bases agree with TRBD1. CDR3 size: 16 residues. Looked up from germline, CDR1 is MDHEN and CDR2 is SYDVKM. The V segment lost 4 bases and the J segment 4 bases; nucleotides outside the gene matches: 12.

This CDR3 is CASEITGTGRFGYTF. CDR3 coding DNA: TGTGCCAGCGAAATAACCGGGACAGGGCGCTTTGGCTACACCTTC. The chain links TRBV28 to TRBJ1-2, with 9 bases identical to TRBD1. Germline lookup yields CDR1 MDHEN and CDR2 SYDVKM. Trimming at V came to 8 bases and at J to 7 bases, leaving 14 bases not matched to a gene. CDR3 length: 15 amino acids.

This chain joins TRBV6-1 and TRBJ1-5; D not resolved. Germline CDR1 reads MNHNS; CDR2 reads SASEGT. The CDR3 consists of 15 residues. Trimming removed 5 bases from V and 4 bases from J, with 15 bases in between. The CDR3 bases are TGTGCCAGCAGTTTCCTTTCGGGCCAAAATCAGCCCCAGCATTTT. This codes for CASSFLSGQNQPQHF.

The V gene is TRBV15, the J gene TRBJ1-5, with D possibly matching TRBD1 (6 bases). CDR3 length equals 17 residues. The V gene's germline CDR1 is LNHNV and CDR2 YYDKDF (reference sequence). V dropped 5 bases and J dropped 1 base, with 18 bases sitting between them. The DNA of the CDR3 is TGTGCCACCAGCGGACTACAGGGAAGGAGAAGCAATCAGCCCCAGCATTTT. It encodes CATSGLQGRRSNQPQHF.

CDR3 residues: CASSSPQGPQETQYF. CDR3 coding DNA: TGCGCCAGCAGCTCCCCCCAAGGTCCTCAAGAGACCCAGTACTTC. The chain couples TRBV5-1 to TRBJ2-5; D not certain. The CDR3 extends over 15 amino acids. CDR1 is SGHRS and CDR2 is YFSETQ in the germline V gene. Trimming took 3 bases from V and 2 from J, leaving 14 bases between them.

This clone was counted between two and nine times. Other nucleotide sequences in the sample specify the same CDR3. The chain uses TRBV28 and TRBJ2-3; TRBD2 agrees at 10 bases. V was pared by 4 bases and J by 5 bases, with 6 bases of the junction left unmatched. CDR3 length: 15 amino acids. Per germline, CDR1 MDHEN and CDR2 SYDVKM. The DNA for the CDR3 is TGTGCCAGCAGTTCTCCAGCGGGAGGGAAAGATACGCAGTATTTT. This sequence encodes CASSSPAGGKDTQYF.

V usage is TRBV7-9 and J usage is TRBJ2-3, with a tentative D call TRBD1 (5 bases). The CDR3 extends over 13 amino acids. V lost 5 bases and J lost 8, with 14 bases in between. CDR1 and CDR2 from the germline V gene are SEHNR and FQNEAQ (reference sequence). CDR3 in amino acids: CASSQDQGGTQYF. DNA for the CDR3: TGTGCCAGCAGCCAAGACCAGGGTGGTACGCAGTATTTT.

This chain connects TRBV5-4 to TRBJ1-4, with 11 bases aligning to TRBD1. J gave up 6 bases and V 3 bases, and 4 bases lay outside the gene matches. This CDR3 is 15 amino acids long. Germline V gene data show CDR1 as SGHNT and CDR2 as YYREEE (reference sequence). The CDR3 is CASSSGGQGDEKLFF. The CDR3 bases are TGTGCCAGCAGCTCCGGGGGACAGGGGGATGAAAAACTGTTTTTT.

This rearrangement joins TRBV9 to TRBJ1-5; D remains ambiguous. Germline V gene sequence: CDR1 SGDLS, CDR2 YYNGEE. CDR3 length: 14 residues. The V end was cut by 5 bases, the J end by 2 bases, with 11 bases between. CDR3 bases: TGTGCCAGCAGTCTGGACCCGCGCAATCAGCCCCAGCATTTT. Its protein is CASSLDPRNQPQHF.

The chain has TRBV5-1 and TRBJ1-2; D remains unclear. Trimming shortened V by 6 bases and J by 6 bases, and 12 bases separated the two germline ends. This CDR3 spans 12 amino acids. In germline, CDR1 is SGHRS, CDR2 YFSETQ. The CDR3 DNA reads TGCGCCAGCAACGATTACTCGAATGGCTACACCTTC. It codes for CASNDYSNGYTF.

This clone is a singleton in its sample. This sequence joins TRBV10-1 and TRBJ1-1; unclear D gene. Trimming cost V 5 bases and J 1 base, with 11 bases left between them. The CDR3 totals 14 residues. Germline-derived CDR1 and CDR2 are WNHNN and SYGVQD (reference sequence). The CDR3 protein is CASSRHRGNTEAFF. The CDR3 DNA reads as TGCGCCAGCAGTCGTCACCGAGGGAACACTGAAGCTTTCTTT.

Comments on this clone: The junction departs from the called germline gene at one end, perhaps through a read error. This chain links TRBV2 with TRBJ2-5; D is perhaps TRBD1 (5 bases). The CDR3 spans 13 residues. Germline V gene data show CDR1 as SNHLY and CDR2 as FYNNEI. CDR3 in DNA: TGTGCCAGCAGTGAAGAGGGGTGGCAGGGTGCCCACTTC. Residues: CASSEEGWQGAHF.

The CDR3 sequence: CAWSVLGLNTEAFF. CDR3 coding DNA: TGTGCCTGGAGTGTACTCGGACTGAACACTGAAGCTTTCTTT. J is TRBJ1-1 and V is TRBV30; D gene unclear. This CDR3 has 14 amino acids. Trimming took off 0 bases at V and 0 bases at J, with 8 bases between the two ends. Per germline, CDR1 GTSNPN and CDR2 SVGIG (reference sequence). The full variable domain, with the rest looked up from reference TRBV30 and TRBJ1-1, is SQTIHQWPATLVQPVGSPLSLECTVEGTSNPNLYWYRQAAGRGLQLLFYSVGIGQISSEVPQNLSASRPQDRQFILSSKKLLLSDSGFYLCAWSVLGLNTEAFFGQGTRLTVV.

The chain links TRBV5-1 to TRBJ2-1; 9 nucleotides agree with TRBD2. This CDR3 has 16 amino acids. After removal of 4 bases from V and 1 base from J, the junction contained 6 bases not matched to a gene. Germline V CDR1 and CDR2: SGHRS, YFSETQ. CDR3 sequence: CASSPQTSGSYNEQFF. The CDR3 DNA follows: TGCGCCAGCAGCCCACAGACTAGCGGATCCTACAATGAGCAGTTCTTC.

The rearrangement links TRBV25-1 to TRBJ1-5; D is unresolved. Trimming shortened V by 4 bases and J by 4 bases, and 8 bases separated the two germline ends. This CDR3 contains 13 residues. Per the germline V gene, CDR1 is MGHDK and CDR2 is SYGVNS. The DNA of the CDR3 is TGTGCCAGCAGTGGAGGTAAAAATCAGCCCCAGCATTTT. Its protein is CASSGGKNQPQHF.

The genes are TRBV7-2 and TRBJ1-1; the D is unclear. Germline V lookup: CDR1 SGHTA, CDR2 FQGNSA. The CDR3 loop spans 13 amino acids. Trimming shortened V by 0 bases and J by 1 base, and 3 bases separated the two germline ends. CDR3 coding DNA: TGTGCCAGCAGCTTAGCAGCGAACACTGAAGCTTTCTTT. Protein sequence: CASSLAANTEAFF.

CDR3 amino acids: CASTVYNEQFF. The CDR3 DNA follows: TGTGCCAGCACAGTTTACAATGAGCAGTTCTTC. The V and J genes are TRBV6-6 and TRBJ2-1; D uncertain. V dropped 7 bases and J dropped 4 bases, with 5 bases sitting between them. CDR1 is MNHNY and CDR2 is SVGAGI in the germline V gene (reference sequence). The CDR3 totals 11 residues.

This clone has at least ten counts. The V call is TRBV29-1, the J call TRBJ2-3; 9 bases align to TRBD1. Germline assignment: CDR1 SQVTM and CDR2 ANQGSEA. The V segment lost 4 bases and the J segment 0 bases; nucleotides outside the gene matches: 5. The CDR3 length is 15 residues. CDR3 region: CSVALGQGSTDTQYF. DNA of the CDR3: TGCAGCGTTGCCCTGGGACAGGGAAGCACAGATACGCAGTATTTT.

The chain joins TRBV5-1 to TRBJ1-4; no reliable D call. The CDR3 is 16 amino acids. V lost 0 bases and J 8 bases, leaving 17 bases between the germline ends. CDR1 is SGHRS, CDR2 YFSETQ, per germline. The CDR3 region is CASSLGASYSKEKLFF. DNA for the CDR3: TGCGCCAGCAGCTTGGGAGCGAGCTACTCGAAGGAAAAACTGTTTTTT.

This clone was seen a handful of times. The V and J genes are TRBV6-5 and TRBJ2-6; 7 bases fit TRBD1. The trim removed 5 bases at V and 2 bases at J, leaving 3 bases unmatched. Germline-derived CDR1 and CDR2 are MNHEY and SVGAGI. The CDR3 has 15 residues. CDR3 bases: TGTGCCAGCAGTCCCGACAGGGCTGGGGCCAACGTCCTGACTTTC. Residues: CASSPDRAGANVLTF.

The V call is TRBV6-1, the J call TRBJ1-4, with no clear D. Looked up from germline, CDR1 is MNHNS and CDR2 is SASEGT. CDR3 length equals 16 residues. The ends were cut back, 0 bases at V and 0 bases at J, with 8 bases in the middle. CDR3 nucleotides: TGTGCCAGCAGTGAAGCCTCCCTTGCAACTAATGAAAAACTGTTTTTT. Translated, it gives CASSEASLATNEKLFF.